One sample yielded the 14 T cell receptor beta chains listed below, sequenced in a study of T cells in Graves' hyperthyroidism and ophthalmopathy. It was RNA transcripts that yielded the amplified TCR beta CDR3 regions. First-round RT-PCR with HTBI primers amplified the TCR CDR3 region. MiXCR, run by TCRdb on the multiplex PCR reads, gives a single entry per CDR3 protein. The sample contains around 560,000 distinct CDR3 sequences, around 17% of which appear only once. Sequenced: blood. Receptor source: a woman younger than 35 with Graves' hyperthyroidism.

This clonotype turned up a few times. The rearrangement links TRBV9 to TRBJ1-5, with a weak D call TRBD1 (5 bases). V lost 6 bases and J lost 4, with 17 bases in between. CDR3 length equals 15 residues. Germline CDR1 reads SGDLS; CDR2 reads YYNGEE. CDR3: CASNPPRQNNQPQHF. DNA of the CDR3: TGTGCCAGCAACCCCCCGAGACAGAATAATCAGCCCCAGCATTTT.

This chain links TRBV6-4 with TRBJ1-6; possibly TRBD1 for D (5 bases). V lost 6 bases, J lost 4 bases, and 13 bases lay in between. Per the germline V gene, CDR1 is MRHNA and CDR2 is SNTAGT. The CDR3 totals 15 residues. The CDR3 DNA is TGTGCCAGCAGAAGCCGCGGGGCTTATAATTCACCCCTCCACTTT. Translated: CASRSRGAYNSPLHF.

The chain uses TRBV12-3 or TRBV12-4 and TRBJ2-3; D unclear. This CDR3 spans 14 amino acids. V lost 2 bases and J lost 2, with 8 bases in between. This chain's CDR3 is CASSLRAITDTQYF. CDR3 coding DNA: TGTGCCAGCAGTTTAAGGGCGATCACAGATACGCAGTATTTT.

In its sample, this clonotype was seen a few times. This chain uses TRBV19 with TRBJ1-6; TRBD1 matches at 7 bases. Trimming cost V 6 bases and J 8 bases; bases outside gene matches: 10. This CDR3 is built from 15 residues. Germline-derived CDR1 and CDR2 are LNHDA and SQIVND (reference sequence). In DNA form, the CDR3 reads TGTGCCAGTAGACCTAGGGGGCGCAGGGATTCACCCCTCCACTTT. It codes for CASRPRGRRDSPLHF.

The sample holds many counts of this clonotype. V is TRBV2 and J is TRBJ2-3; D possibly matches TRBD1 or TRBD2 (5 bases each). Trimming removed 9 bases at V and 0 bases at J, with 10 bases between. The CDR3 runs 13 residues. The germline CDR1 and CDR2 sequences are SNHLY and FYNNEI. Written as DNA, the CDR3 is TGTGCCAGGGGACGGCCCAGCACAGATACGCAGTATTTT. As protein: CARGRPSTDTQYF.

This clonotype showed up many times. The V call is TRBV7-2, the J call TRBJ2-1; 9 bases line up with TRBD2. Germline values: CDR1 SGHTA, CDR2 FQGNSA. The J segment lost 5 bases and the V segment lost 5 bases, leaving 7 bases of the junction unmatched. This CDR3 comprises 15 residues. The CDR3 is CASSQGTSRNNEQFF. The CDR3 DNA is TGTGCCAGCAGCCAGGGGACTAGCAGAAACAATGAGCAGTTCTTC.

This chain links TRBV7-3 with TRBJ1-5; D gene uncertain. Trimming removed 5 bases from V and 2 bases from J, with 10 bases in between. Germline assignment: CDR1 SGHTA and CDR2 FQGTGA. The CDR3 is 14 residues long. This chain's CDR3 is CASSGEEGNQPQHF. In DNA form, the CDR3 reads TGTGCCAGCAGCGGTGAGGAGGGCAATCAGCCCCAGCATTTT.

This clonotype was observed a handful of times. The rearrangement links TRBV13 to TRBJ1-1; D might be TRBD1 (5 bases). Per the germline V gene, CDR1 is PRHDT and CDR2 is FYEKMQ (reference sequence). Trimming took off 7 bases at V and 0 bases at J, with 18 bases between the two ends. The length of the CDR3 is 16 residues. The CDR3 spells CASTARGLGLNTEAFF. DNA for the CDR3: TGTGCCAGCACCGCCCGGGGACTGGGGCTGAACACTGAAGCTTTCTTT.

This clonotype was recorded at least ten times. This chain links TRBV11-2 with TRBJ2-4; D is possibly TRBD2 (6 bases). Germline CDR1 SGHAT, CDR2 FQNNGV. This CDR3 comprises 16 residues. V was cut by 4 bases and J by 1 base, with 14 bases left in between. The CDR3 DNA reads as TGTGCCAGCAGCTCCGTGGCCGGGGGTGCCAAAAACATTCAGTACTTC. It is translated as CASSSVAGGAKNIQYF.

In its sample, this clonotype was seen once. V gene TRBV20-1 combines with J gene TRBJ2-5; no clear D. V gave up 3 bases and J gave up 4 bases, with 15 bases separating them. The germline V gene encodes CDR1 DFQATT and CDR2 SNEGSKA (reference sequence). The CDR3 runs 14 residues. The CDR3 bases are TGCAGTGCTAGTCCGGCAGCTTCGGTAGAGACCCAGTACTTC. Translation: CSASPAASVETQYF.

V usage is TRBV6-1 and J usage is TRBJ2-2; 11 bases agree with TRBD1. This CDR3 is 18 amino acids long. The J segment lost 4 bases and the V segment lost 6 bases, leaving 13 bases of the junction unmatched. The germline gives CDR1 MNHNS, CDR2 SASEGT. CDR3 nucleotide sequence: TGTGCCAGCAGAACGAGGGACAGGGGGATCAAAGGCACCGGGGAGCTGTTTTTT. Amino acids: CASRTRDRGIKGTGELFF.

This clonotype has more than one count but fewer than ten. Just one base apart from a much larger clone, this may be a read error. This chain joins TRBV27 and TRBJ2-7; D is unclear. Trimming cost V 0 bases and J 0 bases, with 12 bases left between them. Germline CDR1 reads MNHEY; CDR2 reads SMNVEV (reference sequence). There are 16 residues in the CDR3. The DNA for the CDR3 is TGTGCCAGCAGTTTATCGAGCAGGTTGAGCTCCTACGAGCAGTACTTC. Translating it yields CASSLSSRLSSYEQYF.

This clonotype came up many times. V gene TRBV27 combines with J gene TRBJ2-1; 9 bases are a match to TRBD1. CDR1 and CDR2 (germline): MNHEY, SMNVEV (reference sequence). V was pared by 4 bases and J by 1 base, with 2 bases of the junction left unmatched. The CDR3 is 15 residues long. The CDR3 loop reads CASSYGTGSYNEQFF. The DNA for the CDR3 is TGTGCCAGCAGTTACGGGACAGGGTCCTACAATGAGCAGTTCTTC.

This clonotype was seen ten or more times. The J gene is TRBJ2-5, the V gene TRBV7-3; D gene unclear. The CDR3 spans 13 residues. Trimming took off 4 bases at V and 5 bases at J, with 11 bases between the two ends. Germline V gene data show CDR1 as SGHTA and CDR2 as FQGTGA. This chain's CDR3 is CASSSYHGETQYF. CDR3 bases: TGTGCCAGCAGCTCCTACCACGGGGAGACCCAGTACTTC.